This T cell receptor beta chain originates from a study of beta chain features in type 1 diabetes. Of the isolated RNA, all was reverse transcribed, and so the sequenced material was expressed TCRB transcripts. TCRdb keeps only in-frame clones here, not all; method: immunoSEQ multiplex PCR. The sample records approximately 27,000 clones, 49% being singletons. Overall study findings and caveats: The study left unresolved whether HLA type influences TCRB rearrangement. Shortening of TCRB CDR3s, moderate but significant, appeared in all four CD4+ subsets of Type 1 diabetes patients. Individuals with type 1 diabetes displayed fewer insertions and more deletions at VDJ junctions.

In its sample, this clone was seen a few times. What it recognizes is unknown. CDR1 SGHRS and CDR2 YFSETQ come from the germline V gene. V was pared by 4 bases and J by 5 bases, with 9 bases between. The CDR3 sequence is 13 residues long. Sequencing was carried out using stem cell memory CD4+ T cells from blood. The sequence was collected from a man younger than 45 with type 1 diabetes. This chain connects TRBV5-1 to TRBJ2-2; D is uncertain. In nucleotides, the CDR3 is TGCGCCAGCAGCCCGTCTCTAACCGGGGAGCTGTTTTTT. Protein product: CASSPSLTGELFF.